This TCR beta chain emerged from a study of blood T cell repertoires in COVID-19. Study overall: Sites across the United States, Italy and Spain contributed samples from acute and convalescent COVID-19. T cells, B-cell-depleted T cells, or PBMCs provided the cDNA or gDNA that served as material.

Germline V lookup: CDR1 SGHAT, CDR2 FQNNGV. With 2 bases clipped from V and 3 bases from J, the junction kept 7 bases outside the gene matches. The CDR3 is 15 amino acids. As originally analysed: The assay estimated nucleated cells by amplifying reference gene primers. The assay was immunoSEQ multiplex PCR, and TCRdb's table has in-frame clones only and misses some. That table is the source of V, J and clone size, and D and trimming were worked out from the DNA. The data contain 200,000 to 300,000 clones, roughly 80% of them singletons. This sequence joins TRBV11-2 and TRBJ2-7; TRBD2 matches 7 bases. This receptor was identified in a woman aged 18-30 years with acute or convalescent COVID-19. What was sequenced was peripheral blood. The DNA of the CDR3 is TGTGCCAGCAGCTTAATGCTAGCGGCCAACTACGAGCAGTACTTC. Protein sequence: CASSLMLAANYEQYF.